Below, one TCR beta chain is given with its context. Sequencing used immunoSEQ multiplex PCR; TCRdb keeps in-frame clones, though not all of them. The sample holds 65,000 to 85,000 clones, about 90% seen once. Germline lookup yields CDR1 SGHAT and CDR2 FQNNGV. CDR3 size: 14 residues. The V gene lost 10 bases and the J gene lost 3 bases, with 17 bases spanning the gap. The data were taken from a study of OX40 agonist ivuxolimab in advanced cancers. Here the sequenced sample was CD4+ or CD8+ T cells sorted from blood, taken in a trial of the OX40 agonist ivuxolimab. V is TRBV11-2 and J is TRBJ2-3; D is possibly TRBD1 or TRBD2 (7 bases each). This TCR was recovered from an adult with an advanced solid tumor such as melanoma, head and neck, liver or kidney cancer. In DNA form, the CDR3 reads TGTGCCACCCAGGGGGGGGCCTGGACAGATACGCAGTATTTT. Translating gives CATQGGAWTDTQYF. Looking up the rest from reference TRBV11-2 and TRBJ2-3 gives the full variable domain: EAGVAQSPRYKIIEKRQSVAFWCNPISGHATLYWYQQILGQGPKLLIQFQNNGVVDDSQLPKDRFSAERLKGVDSTLKIQPAKLEDSAVYLCATQGGAWTDTQYFGPGTRLTVL.